This T cell receptor beta chain was sequenced for a study of T cell repertoires in cytomegalovirus infection. The overall study: The study used recently identified HLA-C-restricted and well-studied HLA-B-restricted CMV epitopes. It was the public TCR beta signatures that indicated both CMV infection and matching HLA type. Findings of the study overall: Totalled public TCR beta family frequency picked out people who carried CMV plus the relevant HLA. Across the ex vivo response, the dominant clonotypes were HLA-C-restricted CMV-specific TCR beta clonotypes.

V lost 0 bases and J lost 1; bases outside the gene matches: 3. The germline V gene has CDR1 SGHTA and CDR2 FQGNSA. The CDR3 spans 16 residues. TCRdb re-called the reads through MiXCR, storing one row per CDR3 protein. This sample carries around 750,000 distinct CDR3 sequences, roughly 33% of them seen once, and the ten largest clones take 9.5% to 15%. Comments on this clonotype: Antigen: not known.

This rearrangement joins TRBV7-2 to TRBJ2-3, with 8 bases identical to TRBD2. This clonotype was obtained from a human donor in good health (CMV status not recorded). Some clones in this sample may be carry-over from other donors' samples. Sequenced here: cultured CD8+ T cells from PBMCs, sampled from culture after CMV antigen stimulation. The DNA for the CDR3 is TGTGCCAGCAGCTTAGCGCGCGGGGGGCGCACAGATACGCAGTATTTT. Its translation is CASSLARGGRTDTQYF.